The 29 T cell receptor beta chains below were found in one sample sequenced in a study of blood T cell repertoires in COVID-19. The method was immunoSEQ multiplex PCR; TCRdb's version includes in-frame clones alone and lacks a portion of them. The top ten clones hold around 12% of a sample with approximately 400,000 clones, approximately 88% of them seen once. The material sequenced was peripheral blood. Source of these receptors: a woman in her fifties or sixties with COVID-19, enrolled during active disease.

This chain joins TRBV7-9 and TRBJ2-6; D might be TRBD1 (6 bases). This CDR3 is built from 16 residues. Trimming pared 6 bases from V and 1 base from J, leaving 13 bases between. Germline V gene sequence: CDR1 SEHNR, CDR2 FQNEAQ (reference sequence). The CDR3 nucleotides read TGTGCCAGCAGATCTAAACAGGGATCTGGGGCCAACGTCCTGACTTTC. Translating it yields CASRSKQGSGANVLTF.

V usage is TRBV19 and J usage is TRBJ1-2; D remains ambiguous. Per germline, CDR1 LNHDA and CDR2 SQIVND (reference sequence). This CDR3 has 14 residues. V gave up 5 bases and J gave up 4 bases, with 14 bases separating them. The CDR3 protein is CASSPTRESYGYTF. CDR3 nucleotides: TGTGCCAGTAGTCCAACGCGGGAGAGCTATGGCTACACCTTC.

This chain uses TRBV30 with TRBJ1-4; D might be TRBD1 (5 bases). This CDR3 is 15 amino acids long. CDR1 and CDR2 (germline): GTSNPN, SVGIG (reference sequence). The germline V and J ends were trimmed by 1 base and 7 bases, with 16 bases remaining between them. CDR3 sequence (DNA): TGTGCCTGGAGTGACCTCAGGGAAGTGCGTGAAAAACTGTTTTTT. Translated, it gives CAWSDLREVREKLFF.

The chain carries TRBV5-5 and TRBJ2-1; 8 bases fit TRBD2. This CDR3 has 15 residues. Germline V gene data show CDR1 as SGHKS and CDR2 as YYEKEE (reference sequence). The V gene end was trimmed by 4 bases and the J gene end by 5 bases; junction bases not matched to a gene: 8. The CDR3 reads CASSLPGGAHNEQFF. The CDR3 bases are TGTGCCAGCAGCCTACCCGGGGGGGCACACAATGAGCAGTTCTTC.

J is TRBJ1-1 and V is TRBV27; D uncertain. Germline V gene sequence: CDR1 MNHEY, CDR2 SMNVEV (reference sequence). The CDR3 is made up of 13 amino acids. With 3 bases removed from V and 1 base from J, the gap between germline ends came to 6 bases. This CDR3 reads CASSLGRNTEAFF. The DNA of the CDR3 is TGTGCCAGCAGTTTGGGCAGGAACACTGAAGCTTTCTTT.

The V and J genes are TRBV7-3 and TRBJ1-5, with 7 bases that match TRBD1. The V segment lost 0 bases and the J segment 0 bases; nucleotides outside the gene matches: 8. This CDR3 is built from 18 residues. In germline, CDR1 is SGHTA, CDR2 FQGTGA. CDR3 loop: CASSLTIGTVYSNQPQHF. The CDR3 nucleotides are TGTGCCAGCAGCTTAACTATCGGGACAGTTTATAGCAATCAGCCCCAGCATTTT.

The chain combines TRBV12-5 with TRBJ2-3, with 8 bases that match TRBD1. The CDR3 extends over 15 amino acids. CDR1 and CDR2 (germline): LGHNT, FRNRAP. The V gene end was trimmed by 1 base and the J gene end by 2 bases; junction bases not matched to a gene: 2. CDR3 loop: CASGLGQGITDTQYF. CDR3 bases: TGTGCTAGTGGTTTGGGACAGGGGATCACAGATACGCAGTATTTT. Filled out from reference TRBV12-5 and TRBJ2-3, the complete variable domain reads DARVTQTPRHKVTEMGQEVTMRCQPILGHNTVFWYRQTMMQGLELLAYFRNRAPLDDSGMPKDRFSAEMPDATLATLKIQPSEPRDSAVYFCASGLGQGITDTQYFGPGTRLTVL.

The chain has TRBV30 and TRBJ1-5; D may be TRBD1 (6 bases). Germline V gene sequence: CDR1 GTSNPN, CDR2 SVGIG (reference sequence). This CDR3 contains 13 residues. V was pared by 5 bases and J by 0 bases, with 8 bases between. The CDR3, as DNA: TGTGCCTGGGGGGGGGCTAGCAATCAGCCCCAGCATTTT. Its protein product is CAWGGASNQPQHF. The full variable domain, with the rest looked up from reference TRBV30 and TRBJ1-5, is SQTIHQWPATLVQPVGSPLSLECTVEGTSNPNLYWYRQAAGRGLQLLFYSVGIGQISSEVPQNLSASRPQDRQFILSSKKLLLSDSGFYLCAWGGASNQPQHFGDGTRLSIL.

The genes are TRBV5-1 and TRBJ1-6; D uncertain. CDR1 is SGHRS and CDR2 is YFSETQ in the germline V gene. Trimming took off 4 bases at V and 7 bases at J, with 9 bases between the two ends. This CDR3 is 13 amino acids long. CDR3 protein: CASSDPGNSPLHF. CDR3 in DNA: TGCGCCAGCAGCGATCCGGGGAATTCACCCCTCCACTTT.

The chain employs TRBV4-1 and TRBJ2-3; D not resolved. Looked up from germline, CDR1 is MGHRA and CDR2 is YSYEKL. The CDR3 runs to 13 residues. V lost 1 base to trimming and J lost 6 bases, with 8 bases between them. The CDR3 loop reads CASSQAGRDTQYF. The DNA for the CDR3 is TGCGCCAGCAGCCAAGCAGGAAGGGATACGCAGTATTTT.

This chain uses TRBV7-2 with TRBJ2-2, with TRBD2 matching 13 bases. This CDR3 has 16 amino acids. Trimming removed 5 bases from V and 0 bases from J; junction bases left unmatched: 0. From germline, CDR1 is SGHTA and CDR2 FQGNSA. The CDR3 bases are TGTGCCAGCAGCGGACTAGCGGGGGCGAACACCGGGGAGCTGTTTTTT. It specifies CASSGLAGANTGELFF.

DNA of the CDR3: TGTGCCAGCAAGGGAGCCTCTGGAAACACCATATATTTT. This sequence encodes CASKGASGNTIYF. This chain connects TRBV6-5 to TRBJ1-3; no definite D call. Germline CDR1 MNHEY, CDR2 SVGAGI. The CDR3 loop spans 13 amino acids. V lost 7 bases to trimming and J lost 0 bases, with 7 bases between them.

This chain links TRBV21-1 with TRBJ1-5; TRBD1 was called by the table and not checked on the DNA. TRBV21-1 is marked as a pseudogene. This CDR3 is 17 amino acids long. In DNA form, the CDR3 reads TGTGCCAGCAGCACCCGGGACAGGAGGCCCCATAGTCAGCCCCAGCATTTT. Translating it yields CASSTRDRRPHSQPQHF.

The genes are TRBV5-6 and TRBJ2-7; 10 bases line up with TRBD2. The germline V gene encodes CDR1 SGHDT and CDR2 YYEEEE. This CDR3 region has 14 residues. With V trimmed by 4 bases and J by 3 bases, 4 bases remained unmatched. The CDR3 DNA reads TGTGCCAGCAGCGCGGGACTAGCGCTCTACGAGCAGTACTTC. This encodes CASSAGLALYEQYF.

CDR3 in DNA: TGTGCCAGTAGTAGAGAGACAGGGGCCCACACTGAAGCTTTCTTT. Its translation is CASSRETGAHTEAFF. The chain has TRBV19 and TRBJ1-1; 8 bases map to TRBD1. Trimming cost V 4 bases and J 3 bases; bases outside gene matches: 7. There are 15 residues in the CDR3. Germline values: CDR1 LNHDA, CDR2 SQIVND (reference sequence).

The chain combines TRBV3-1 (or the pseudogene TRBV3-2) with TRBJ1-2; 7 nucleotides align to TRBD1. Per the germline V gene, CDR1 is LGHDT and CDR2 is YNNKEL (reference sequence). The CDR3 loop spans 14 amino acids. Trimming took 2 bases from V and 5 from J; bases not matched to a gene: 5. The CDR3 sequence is CASSQRQGVYGYTF. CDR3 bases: TGTGCCAGCAGCCAAAGGCAGGGGGTTTATGGCTACACCTTC.

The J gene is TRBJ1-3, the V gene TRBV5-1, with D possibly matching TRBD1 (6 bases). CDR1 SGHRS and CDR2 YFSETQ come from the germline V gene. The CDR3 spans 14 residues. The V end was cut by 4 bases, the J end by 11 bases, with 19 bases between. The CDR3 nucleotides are TGCGCCAGCAGCACAGGGACACTCCTATCTTCCATATATTTT. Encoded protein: CASSTGTLLSSIYF.

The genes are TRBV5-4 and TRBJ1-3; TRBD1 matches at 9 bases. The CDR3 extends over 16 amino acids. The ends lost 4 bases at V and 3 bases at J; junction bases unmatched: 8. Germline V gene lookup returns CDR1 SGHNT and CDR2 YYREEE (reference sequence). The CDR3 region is CASSPDRGLSGNTIYF. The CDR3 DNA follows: TGTGCCAGCAGCCCAGACAGGGGGTTGAGTGGAAACACCATATATTTT.

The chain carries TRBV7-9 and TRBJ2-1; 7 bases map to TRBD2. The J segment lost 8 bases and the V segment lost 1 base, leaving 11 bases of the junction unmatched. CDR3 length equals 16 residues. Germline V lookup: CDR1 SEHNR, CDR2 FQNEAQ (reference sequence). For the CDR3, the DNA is TGTGCCAGCAGCTTAGGACACCCAACTCTAGCGGATGAGCAGTTCTTC. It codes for CASSLGHPTLADEQFF.

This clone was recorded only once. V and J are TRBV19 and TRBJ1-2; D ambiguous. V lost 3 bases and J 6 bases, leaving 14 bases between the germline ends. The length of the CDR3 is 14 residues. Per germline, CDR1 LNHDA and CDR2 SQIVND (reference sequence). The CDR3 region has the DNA TGTGCCAGTAGTATTTTAGAAGCTTTCCATGGCTACACCTTC. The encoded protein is CASSILEAFHGYTF.

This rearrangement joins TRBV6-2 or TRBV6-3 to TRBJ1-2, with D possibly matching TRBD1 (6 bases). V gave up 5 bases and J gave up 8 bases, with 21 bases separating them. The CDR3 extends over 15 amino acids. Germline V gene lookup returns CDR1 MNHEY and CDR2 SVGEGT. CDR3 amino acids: CASSPTTGSGRGYTF. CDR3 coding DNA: TGTGCCAGCAGTCCAACTACAGGGTCGGGTCGCGGCTACACCTTC.

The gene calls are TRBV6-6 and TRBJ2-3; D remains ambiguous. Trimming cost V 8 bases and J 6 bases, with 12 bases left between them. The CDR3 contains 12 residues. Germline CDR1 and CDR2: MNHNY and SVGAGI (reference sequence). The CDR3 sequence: CASVGHGDTQYF. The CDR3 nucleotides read TGTGCCAGCGTAGGCCACGGGGATACGCAGTATTTT.

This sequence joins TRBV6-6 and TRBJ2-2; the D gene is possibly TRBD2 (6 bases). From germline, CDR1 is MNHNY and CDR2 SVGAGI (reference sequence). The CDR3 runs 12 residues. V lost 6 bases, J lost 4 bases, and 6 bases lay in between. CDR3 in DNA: TGTGCCAGCAGGGGAGGCACCGGGGAGCTGTTTTTT. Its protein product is CASRGGTGELFF.

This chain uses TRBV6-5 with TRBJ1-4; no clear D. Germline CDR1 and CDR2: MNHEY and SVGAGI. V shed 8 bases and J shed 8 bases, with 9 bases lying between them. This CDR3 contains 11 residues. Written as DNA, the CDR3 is TGTGCCAGCTTCTCCTCGGAAAAACTGTTTTTT. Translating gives CASFSSEKLFF.

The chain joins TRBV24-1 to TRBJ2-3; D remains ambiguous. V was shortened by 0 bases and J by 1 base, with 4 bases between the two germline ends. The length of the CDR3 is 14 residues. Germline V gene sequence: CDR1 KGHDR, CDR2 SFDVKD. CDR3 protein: CATSDLTGTDTQYF. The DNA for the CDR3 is TGTGCCACCAGTGATTTGACAGGCACAGATACGCAGTATTTT.

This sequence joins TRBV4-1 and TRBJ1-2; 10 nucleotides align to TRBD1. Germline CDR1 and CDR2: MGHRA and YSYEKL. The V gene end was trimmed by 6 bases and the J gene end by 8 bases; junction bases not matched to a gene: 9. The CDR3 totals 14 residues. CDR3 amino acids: CASSPPGQGRGYTF. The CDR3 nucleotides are TGCGCCAGCAGTCCTCCGGGACAGGGGAGAGGCTACACCTTC.

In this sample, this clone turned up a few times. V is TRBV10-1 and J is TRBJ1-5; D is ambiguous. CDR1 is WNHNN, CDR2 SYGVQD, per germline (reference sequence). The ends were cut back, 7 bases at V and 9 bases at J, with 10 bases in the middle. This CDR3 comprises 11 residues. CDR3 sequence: CASTRPGPQHF. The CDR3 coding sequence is TGCGCCAGCACCAGGCCAGGGCCCCAGCATTTT.

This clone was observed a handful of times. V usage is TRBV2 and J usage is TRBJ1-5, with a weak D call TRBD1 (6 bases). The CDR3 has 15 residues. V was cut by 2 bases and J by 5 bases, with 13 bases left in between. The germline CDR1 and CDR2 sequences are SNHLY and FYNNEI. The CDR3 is CASSEIRGGYQPQHF. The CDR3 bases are TGTGCCAGCAGTGAAATTCGGGGGGGCTATCAGCCCCAGCATTTT.

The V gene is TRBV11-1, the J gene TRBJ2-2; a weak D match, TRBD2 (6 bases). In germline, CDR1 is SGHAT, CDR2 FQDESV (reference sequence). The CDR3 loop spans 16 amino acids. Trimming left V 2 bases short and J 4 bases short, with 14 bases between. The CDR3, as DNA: TGTGCCAGCAGCTTAATCTCCGGGGGAGGCACCGGGGAGCTGTTTTTT. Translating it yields CASSLISGGGTGELFF.